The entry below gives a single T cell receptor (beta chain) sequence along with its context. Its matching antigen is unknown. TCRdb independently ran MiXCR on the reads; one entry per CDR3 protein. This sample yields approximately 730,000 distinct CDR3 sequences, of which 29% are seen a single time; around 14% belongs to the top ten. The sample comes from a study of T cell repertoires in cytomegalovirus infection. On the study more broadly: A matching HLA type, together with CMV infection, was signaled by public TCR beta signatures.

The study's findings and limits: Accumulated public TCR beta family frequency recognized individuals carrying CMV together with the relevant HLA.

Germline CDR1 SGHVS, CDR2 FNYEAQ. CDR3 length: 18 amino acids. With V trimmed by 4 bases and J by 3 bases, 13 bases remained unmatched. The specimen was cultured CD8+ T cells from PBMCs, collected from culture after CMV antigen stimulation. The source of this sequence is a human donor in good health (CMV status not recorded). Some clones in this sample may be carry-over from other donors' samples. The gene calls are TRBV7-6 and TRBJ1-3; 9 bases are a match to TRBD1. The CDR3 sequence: CASSSMPGQGTNGNTIYF. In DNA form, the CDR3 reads TGTGCCAGCAGCTCGATGCCGGGACAGGGAACGAATGGAAACACCATATATTTT. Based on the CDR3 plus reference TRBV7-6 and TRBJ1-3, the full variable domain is GAGVSQSPRYKVTKRGQDVALRCDPISGHVSLYWYRQALGQGPEFLTYFNYEAQQDKSGLPNDRFSAERPEGSISTLTIQRTEQRDSAMYRCASSSMPGQGTNGNTIYFGEGSWLTVV.